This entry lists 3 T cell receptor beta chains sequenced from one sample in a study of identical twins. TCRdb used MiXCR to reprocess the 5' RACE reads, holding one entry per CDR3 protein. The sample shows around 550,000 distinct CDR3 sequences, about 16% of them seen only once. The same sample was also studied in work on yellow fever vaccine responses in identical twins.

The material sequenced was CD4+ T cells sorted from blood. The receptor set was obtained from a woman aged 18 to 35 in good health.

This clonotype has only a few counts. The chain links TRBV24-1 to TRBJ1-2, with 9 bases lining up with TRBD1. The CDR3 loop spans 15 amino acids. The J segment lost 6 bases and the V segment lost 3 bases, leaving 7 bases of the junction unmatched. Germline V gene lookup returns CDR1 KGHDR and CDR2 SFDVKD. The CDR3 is CATSDRDRVRDGYTF. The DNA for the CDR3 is TGTGCCACCAGTGATCGGGACAGGGTCCGCGATGGCTACACCTTC.

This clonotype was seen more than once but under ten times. In nucleotides, the CDR3 is TGTGCCAGCAGCGAGGGACAGGCGATCTACGAGCAGTACGTC. As protein: CASSEGQAIYEQYV. The V call is TRBV6-2 or TRBV6-3, the J call TRBJ2-7, with TRBD1 matching over 8 bases. The CDR3 contains 14 residues. Germline assignment: CDR1 MNHEY and CDR2 SVGEGT. The junction had 7 bases not matched to a gene; V was cut back by 6 bases and J by 3 bases.

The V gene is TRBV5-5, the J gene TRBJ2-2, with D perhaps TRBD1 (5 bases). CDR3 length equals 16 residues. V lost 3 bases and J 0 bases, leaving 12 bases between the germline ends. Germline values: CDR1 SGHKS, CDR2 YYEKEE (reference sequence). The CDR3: CASSSKVGPNTGELFF. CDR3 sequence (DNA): TGTGCCAGCAGCTCGAAGGTGGGGCCGAACACCGGGGAGCTGTTTTTT. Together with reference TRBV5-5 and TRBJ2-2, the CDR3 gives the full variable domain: DAGVTQSPTHLIKTRGQQVTLRCSPISGHKSVSWYQQVLGQGPQFIFQYYEKEERGRGNFPDRFSARQFPNYSSELNVNALLLGDSALYLCASSSKVGPNTGELFFGEGSRLTVL.